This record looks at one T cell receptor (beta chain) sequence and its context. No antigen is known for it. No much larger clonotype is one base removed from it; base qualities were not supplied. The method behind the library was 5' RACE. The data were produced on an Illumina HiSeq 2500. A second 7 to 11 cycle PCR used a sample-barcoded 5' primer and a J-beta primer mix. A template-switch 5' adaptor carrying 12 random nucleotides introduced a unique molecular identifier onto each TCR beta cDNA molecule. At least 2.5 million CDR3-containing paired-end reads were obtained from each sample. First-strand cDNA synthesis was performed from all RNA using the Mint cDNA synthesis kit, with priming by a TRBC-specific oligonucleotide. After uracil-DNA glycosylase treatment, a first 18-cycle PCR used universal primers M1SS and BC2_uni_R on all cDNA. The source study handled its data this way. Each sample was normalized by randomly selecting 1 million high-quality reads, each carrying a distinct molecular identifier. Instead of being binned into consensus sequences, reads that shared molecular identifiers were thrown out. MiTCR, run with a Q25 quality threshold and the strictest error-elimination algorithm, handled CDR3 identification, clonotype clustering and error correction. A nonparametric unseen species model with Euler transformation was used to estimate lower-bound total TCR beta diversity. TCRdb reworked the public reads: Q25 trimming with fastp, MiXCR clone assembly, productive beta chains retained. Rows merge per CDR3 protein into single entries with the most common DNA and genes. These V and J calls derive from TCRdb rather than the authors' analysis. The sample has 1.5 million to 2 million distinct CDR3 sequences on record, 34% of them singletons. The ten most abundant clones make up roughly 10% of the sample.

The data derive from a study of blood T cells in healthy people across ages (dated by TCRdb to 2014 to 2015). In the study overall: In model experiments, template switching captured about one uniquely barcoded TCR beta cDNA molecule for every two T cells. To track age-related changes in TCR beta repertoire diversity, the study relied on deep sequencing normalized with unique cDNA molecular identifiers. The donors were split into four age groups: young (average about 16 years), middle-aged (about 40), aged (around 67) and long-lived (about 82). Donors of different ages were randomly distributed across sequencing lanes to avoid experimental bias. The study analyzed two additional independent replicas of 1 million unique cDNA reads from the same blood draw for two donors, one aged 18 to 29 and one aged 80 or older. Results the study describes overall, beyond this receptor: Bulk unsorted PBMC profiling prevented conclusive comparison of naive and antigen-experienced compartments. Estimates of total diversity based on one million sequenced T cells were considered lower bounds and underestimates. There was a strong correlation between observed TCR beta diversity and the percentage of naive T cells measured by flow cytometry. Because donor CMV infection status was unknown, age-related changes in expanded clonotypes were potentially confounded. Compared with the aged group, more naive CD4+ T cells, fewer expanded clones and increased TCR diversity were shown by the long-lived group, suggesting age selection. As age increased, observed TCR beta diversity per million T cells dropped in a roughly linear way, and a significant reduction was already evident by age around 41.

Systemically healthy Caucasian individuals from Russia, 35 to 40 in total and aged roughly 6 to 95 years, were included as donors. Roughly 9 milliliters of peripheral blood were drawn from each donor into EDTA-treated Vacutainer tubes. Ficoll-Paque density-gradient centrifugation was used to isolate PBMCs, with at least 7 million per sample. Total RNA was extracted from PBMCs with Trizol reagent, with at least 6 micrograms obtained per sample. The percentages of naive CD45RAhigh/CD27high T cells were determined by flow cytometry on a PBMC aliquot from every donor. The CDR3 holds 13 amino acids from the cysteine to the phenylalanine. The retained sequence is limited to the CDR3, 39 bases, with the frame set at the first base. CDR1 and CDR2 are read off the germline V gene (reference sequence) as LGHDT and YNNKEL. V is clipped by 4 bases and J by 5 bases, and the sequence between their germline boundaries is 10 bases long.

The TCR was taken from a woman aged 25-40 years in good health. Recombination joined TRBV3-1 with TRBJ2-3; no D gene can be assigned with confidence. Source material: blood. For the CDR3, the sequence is CASSPVNLDTQYF. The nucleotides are TGTGCCAGCAGCCCTGTAAACTTAGATACGCAGTATTTT.